This T cell receptor beta chain was found in a study of T cell repertoires in aging, cancer and after chemotherapy. Study-wide findings and caveats: Age-matched healthy donors had significantly more diverse, less clonal blood TCR repertoires than untreated cancer patients.

The CDR3 consists of 18 residues. Germline loops: CDR1 KGHSH, CDR2 LQKENI. V was pared by 3 bases and J by 13 bases, with 22 bases of the junction left unmatched. A mixed TRB-A/B primer pool amplified rearranged TRB by multiplex touch-down PCR. TCRdb re-analysed the multiplex PCR reads in MiXCR, keeping a single row per CDR3 protein. This sample has some 8,100 distinct CDR3 sequences, with roughly 37% found just once. Peripheral blood genomic DNA, not sorted cells or RNA, was the template. In the case of this clonotype: Its antigen is undetermined. Since the CDR3 does not end with the conserved phenylalanine or tryptophan, this likely comes from a read error.

The chain combines TRBV18 with TRBJ1-4, with 8 nucleotides matching TRBD1. The TCR originated in a human donor in good health. Sequencing was done on a sample of blood. The CDR3 DNA reads TGTGCCAGCTCACCCGATCCGGCACGGGGACAGGCAGGGATGGGACTGTTTTCT. This gives the protein CASSPDPARGQAGMGLFS.